This TCR beta chain originates from a study of T cells after yellow fever vaccination. Germline CDR1 is SGHTA and CDR2 is FQGNSA. The length of the CDR3 is 13 residues. V lost 3 bases, J lost 5 bases, and 7 bases lay in between. TCRdb recomputed calls from the 5' RACE reads with MiXCR, one row per CDR3 protein. The sample has 300,000 to 400,000 distinct CDR3 sequences, roughly 4% seen once. This clonotype was detected ten times or more. The chain recombines TRBV7-2 with TRBJ1-4; D unclear. This sequence was found in a man between 18 and 35 years old who received the YFV17D yellow fever vaccine. The sequencing used PBMCs, collected 5 days after the yellow fever booster vaccination. CDR3 amino acids: CASSFRRNEKLFF. In nucleotides, the CDR3 is TGTGCCAGCAGCTTTCGTCGGAATGAAAAACTGTTTTTT.